What follows are 10 T cell receptor beta chains derived from one specimen sequenced in a study of radiotherapy plus CTLA-4 blockade in lung cancer. The table came from immunoSEQ multiplex PCR; TCRdb's copy has only in-frame clones and leaves some out. The profile shows 20,000 to 25,000 clones, 70% to 75% of them singletons. Sequenced material: peripheral blood, taken from a patient treated with radiotherapy plus ipilimumab. Receptor source: a human donor with non-small cell lung cancer whose response to radiotherapy plus ipilimumab could not be evaluated.

The chain joins TRBV5-4 to TRBJ2-7; a weak D match, TRBD1 (6 bases). There are 14 residues in the CDR3. CDR1 and CDR2 (germline): SGHNT, YYREEE (reference sequence). Trimming took off 0 bases at V and 3 bases at J, with 10 bases between the two ends. The DNA of the CDR3 is TGTGCCAGCAGCTTGGGGGGGCGCTACTACGAGCAGTACTTC. Encoded protein: CASSLGGRYYEQYF. The whole variable domain, filled in from reference TRBV5-4 and TRBJ2-7, reads ETGVTQSPTHLIKTRGQQVTLRCSSQSGHNTVSWYQQALGQGPQFIFQYYREEENGRGNFPPRFSGLQFPNYSSELNVNALELDDSALYLCASSLGGRYYEQYFGPGTRLTVT.

V and J are TRBV7-9 and TRBJ2-5; D perhaps matches TRBD2 (6 bases). This CDR3 is built from 16 residues. Germline V gene data show CDR1 as SEHNR and CDR2 as FQNEAQ (reference sequence). V was clipped by 3 bases and J by 5 bases, with 19 bases between them. For the CDR3, the DNA is TGTGCCAGCAGCTTGGGGTCCACGGGAGTGGCTGAGACCCAGTACTTC. It is translated as CASSLGSTGVAETQYF.

The table lists this clone with a count of one. The rearrangement joins TRBV4-2 to TRBJ1-2; 9 bases fit TRBD1. This CDR3 is built from 14 residues. V lost 1 base to trimming and J lost 8 bases; unmatched junction nucleotides: 5. Per germline, CDR1 LGHNA and CDR2 YNFKEQ. CDR3 loop: CASSQGDREKGYTF. The CDR3 DNA follows: TGTGCCAGCAGCCAAGGGGACAGGGAGAAAGGCTACACCTTC.

The J gene is TRBJ1-2, the V gene TRBV5-4; TRBD1 matches 7 bases. The length of the CDR3 is 15 residues. Germline lookup yields CDR1 SGHNT and CDR2 YYREEE (reference sequence). V dropped 0 bases and J dropped 7; count of bases not matched to a gene: 9. The DNA for the CDR3 is TGTGCCAGCAGCTTGGACAGGGGAAGTCCCGTTGGCTACACCTTC. Residues: CASSLDRGSPVGYTF.

V and J are TRBV2 and TRBJ2-2; 9 bases match TRBD1. Germline assignment: CDR1 SNHLY and CDR2 FYNNEI. After removal of 7 bases from V and 2 bases from J, the junction contained 5 bases not matched to a gene. The CDR3 runs to 15 residues. The DNA for the CDR3 is TGTGCCAGCACCCGGGACAGGGTTAACACCGGGGAGCTGTTTTTT. Translating it yields CASTRDRVNTGELFF.

This clone appeared a few times. The rearrangement uses TRBV13 and TRBJ2-3; 10 bases are a match to TRBD2. This CDR3 contains 14 residues. CDR1 is PRHDT, CDR2 FYEKMQ, per germline (reference sequence). The ends lost 4 bases at V and 6 bases at J; junction bases unmatched: 4. CDR3 sequence: CASSYRAGGDTQYF. In DNA, the CDR3 is TGTGCCAGCAGCTACCGAGCGGGAGGGGATACGCAGTATTTT.

This clone showed up just a few times. This chain links TRBV6-1 with TRBJ2-2; D gene ambiguous. The germline V gene has CDR1 MNHNS and CDR2 SASEGT. V was pared by 3 bases and J by 9 bases, with 8 bases between. CDR3 size: 12 residues. The CDR3 reads CASSDRARELFF. In DNA form, the CDR3 reads TGTGCCAGCAGTGACAGAGCGAGGGAGCTGTTTTTT.

A few counts support this clone. The chain couples TRBV11-1 to TRBJ2-7; 8 bases are shared with TRBD2. CDR1 and CDR2 (germline): SGHAT, FQDESV (reference sequence). The CDR3 totals 15 residues. V lost 1 base, J lost 4 bases, and 6 bases stayed unmatched. The CDR3: CASSLGGGRSYEQYF. CDR3 in DNA: TGTGCCAGCAGCTTAGGTGGCGGGAGGTCTTACGAGCAGTACTTC.

V and J are TRBV5-1 and TRBJ1-2, with D hard to call. In germline, CDR1 is SGHRS, CDR2 YFSETQ. Trimming took off 1 base at V and 0 bases at J, with 7 bases between the two ends. The CDR3 contains 14 residues. The CDR3 bases are TGCGCCAGCAGCTTGTCGGGAGCTAACTATGGCTACACCTTC. This sequence encodes CASSLSGANYGYTF.

This rearrangement joins TRBV11-1 to TRBJ1-2; the D gene is possibly TRBD1 (5 bases). Trimming pared 5 bases from V and 4 bases from J, leaving 14 bases between. The CDR3 length is 14 residues. Per germline, CDR1 SGHAT and CDR2 FQDESV (reference sequence). The CDR3 sequence: CASSPRGLPYGYTF. The CDR3 DNA sequence: TGTGCCAGCAGCCCCCGGGGACTCCCCTATGGCTACACCTTC.